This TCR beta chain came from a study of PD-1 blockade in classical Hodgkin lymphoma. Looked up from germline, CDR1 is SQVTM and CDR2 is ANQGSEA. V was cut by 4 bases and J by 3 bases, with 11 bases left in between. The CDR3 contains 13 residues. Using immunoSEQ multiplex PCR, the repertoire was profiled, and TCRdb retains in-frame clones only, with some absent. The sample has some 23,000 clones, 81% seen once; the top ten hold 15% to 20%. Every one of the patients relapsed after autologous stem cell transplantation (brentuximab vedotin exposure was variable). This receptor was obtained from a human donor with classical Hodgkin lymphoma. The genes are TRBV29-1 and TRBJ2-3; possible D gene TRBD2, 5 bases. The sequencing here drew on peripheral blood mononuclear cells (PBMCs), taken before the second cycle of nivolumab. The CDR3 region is CSVGLGETDTQYF. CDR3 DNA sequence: TGCAGCGTTGGTCTCGGGGAAACAGATACGCAGTATTTT.